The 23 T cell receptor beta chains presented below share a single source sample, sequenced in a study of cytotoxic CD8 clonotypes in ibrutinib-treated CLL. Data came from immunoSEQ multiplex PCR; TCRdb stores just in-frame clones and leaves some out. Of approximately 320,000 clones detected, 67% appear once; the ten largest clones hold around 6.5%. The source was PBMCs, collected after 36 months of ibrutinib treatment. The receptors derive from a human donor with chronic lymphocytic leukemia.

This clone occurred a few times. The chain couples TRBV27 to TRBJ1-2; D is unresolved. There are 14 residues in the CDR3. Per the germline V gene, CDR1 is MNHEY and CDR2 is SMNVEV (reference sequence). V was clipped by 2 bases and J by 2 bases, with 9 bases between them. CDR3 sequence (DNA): TGTGCCAGCAGTTTAAAAAAGGGAAACTATGGCTACACCTTC. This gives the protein CASSLKKGNYGYTF.

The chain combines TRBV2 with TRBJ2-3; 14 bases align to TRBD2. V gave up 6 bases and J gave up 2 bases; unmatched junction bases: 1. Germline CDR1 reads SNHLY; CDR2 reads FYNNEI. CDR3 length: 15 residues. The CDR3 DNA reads TGTGCCAGCAGGGGACTAGCGGGAGTCACAGATACGCAGTATTTT. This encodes CASRGLAGVTDTQYF.

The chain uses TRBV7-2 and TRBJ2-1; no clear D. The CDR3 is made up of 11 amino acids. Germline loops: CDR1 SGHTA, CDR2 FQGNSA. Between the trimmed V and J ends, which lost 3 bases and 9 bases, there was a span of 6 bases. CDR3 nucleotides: TGTGCCAGCAGCTTTATAGGTGAGCAGTTCTTC. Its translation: CASSFIGEQFF. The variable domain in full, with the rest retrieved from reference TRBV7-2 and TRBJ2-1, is GAGVSQSPSNKVTEKGKDVELRCDPISGHTALYWYRQSLGQGLEFLIYFQGNSAPDKSGLPSDRFSAERTGGSVSTLTIQRTQQEDSAVYLCASSFIGEQFFGPGTRLTVL.

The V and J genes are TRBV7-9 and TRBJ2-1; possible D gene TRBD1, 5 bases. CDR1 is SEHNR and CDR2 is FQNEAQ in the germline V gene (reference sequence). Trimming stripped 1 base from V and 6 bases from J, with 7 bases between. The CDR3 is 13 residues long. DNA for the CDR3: TGTGCCAGCAGCTTAGTAGGGGTCAATGAGCAGTTCTTC. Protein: CASSLVGVNEQFF. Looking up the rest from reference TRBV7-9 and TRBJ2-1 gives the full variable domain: DTGVSQNPRHKITKRGQNVTFRCDPISEHNRLYWYRQTLGQGPEFLTYFQNEAQLEKSRLLSDRFSAERPKGSFSTLEIQRTEQGDSAMYLCASSLVGVNEQFFGPGTRLTVL.

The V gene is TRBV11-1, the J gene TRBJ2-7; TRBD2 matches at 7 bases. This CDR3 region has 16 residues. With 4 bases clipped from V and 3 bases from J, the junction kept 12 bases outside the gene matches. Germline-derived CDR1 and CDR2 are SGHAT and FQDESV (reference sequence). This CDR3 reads CASSSPAGIGLYEQYF. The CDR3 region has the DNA TGTGCCAGCAGCTCGCCAGCGGGAATAGGGCTCTACGAGCAGTACTTC.

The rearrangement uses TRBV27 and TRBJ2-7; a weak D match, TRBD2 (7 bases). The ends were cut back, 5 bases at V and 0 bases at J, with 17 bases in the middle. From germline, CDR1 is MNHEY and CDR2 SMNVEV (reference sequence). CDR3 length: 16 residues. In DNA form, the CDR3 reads TGTGCCAGCAGTCGCCGGGGGGCGGCTAGCTCCTACGAGCAGTACTTC. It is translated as CASSRRGAASSYEQYF.

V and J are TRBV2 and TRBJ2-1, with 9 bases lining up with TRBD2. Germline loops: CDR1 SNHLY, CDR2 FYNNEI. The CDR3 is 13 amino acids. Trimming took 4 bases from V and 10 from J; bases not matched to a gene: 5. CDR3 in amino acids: CASSVGLALEQFF. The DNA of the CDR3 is TGTGCCAGCAGTGTAGGACTAGCGCTCGAGCAGTTCTTC.

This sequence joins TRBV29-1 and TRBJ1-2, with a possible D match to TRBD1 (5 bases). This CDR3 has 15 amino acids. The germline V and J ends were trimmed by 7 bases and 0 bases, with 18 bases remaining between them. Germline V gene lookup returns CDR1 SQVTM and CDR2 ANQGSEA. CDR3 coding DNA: TGCAGCGCCCATGTGGGAGGACAAACTAACTATGGCTACACCTTC. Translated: CSAHVGGQTNYGYTF.

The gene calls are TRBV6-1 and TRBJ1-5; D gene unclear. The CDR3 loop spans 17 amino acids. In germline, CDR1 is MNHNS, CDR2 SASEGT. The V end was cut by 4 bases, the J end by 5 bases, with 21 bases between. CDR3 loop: CASSANVRREDDQPQHF. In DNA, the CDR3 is TGTGCCAGCAGTGCAAACGTTAGAAGGGAGGACGATCAGCCCCAGCATTTT.

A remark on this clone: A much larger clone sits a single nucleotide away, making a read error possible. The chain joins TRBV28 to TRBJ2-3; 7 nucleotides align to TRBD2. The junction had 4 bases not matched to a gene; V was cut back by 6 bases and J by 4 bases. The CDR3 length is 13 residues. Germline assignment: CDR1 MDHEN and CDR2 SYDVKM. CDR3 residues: CASSLTSSDTQYF. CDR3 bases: TGTGCCAGCAGCTTGACTAGCTCAGATACGCAGTATTTT.

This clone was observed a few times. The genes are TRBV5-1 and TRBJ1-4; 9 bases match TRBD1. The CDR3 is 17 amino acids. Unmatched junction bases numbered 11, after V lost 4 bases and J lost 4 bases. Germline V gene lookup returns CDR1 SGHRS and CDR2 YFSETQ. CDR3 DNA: TGCGCCAGCAGCCGACAACCAACAGGGGGCCTTAATGAAAAACTGTTTTTT. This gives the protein CASSRQPTGGLNEKLFF. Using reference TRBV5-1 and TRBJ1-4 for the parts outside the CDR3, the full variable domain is KAGVTQTPRYLIKTRGQQVTLSCSPISGHRSVSWYQQTPGQGLQFLFEYFSETQRNKGNFPGRFSGRQFSNSRSEMNVSTLELGDSALYLCASSRQPTGGLNEKLFFGSGTQLSVL.

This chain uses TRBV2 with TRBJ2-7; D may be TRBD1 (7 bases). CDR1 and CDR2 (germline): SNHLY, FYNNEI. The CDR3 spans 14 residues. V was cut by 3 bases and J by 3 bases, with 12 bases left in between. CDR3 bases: TGTGCCAGCAGTGATGGCAGGGGGGACTACGAGCAGTACTTC. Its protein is CASSDGRGDYEQYF.

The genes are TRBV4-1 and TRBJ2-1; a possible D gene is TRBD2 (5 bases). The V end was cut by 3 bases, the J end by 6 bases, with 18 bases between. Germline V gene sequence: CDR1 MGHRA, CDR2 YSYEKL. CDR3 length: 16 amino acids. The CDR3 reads CASSHVTSLGANEQFF. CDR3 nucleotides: TGCGCCAGCAGCCACGTAACTAGTTTAGGCGCCAATGAGCAGTTCTTC.

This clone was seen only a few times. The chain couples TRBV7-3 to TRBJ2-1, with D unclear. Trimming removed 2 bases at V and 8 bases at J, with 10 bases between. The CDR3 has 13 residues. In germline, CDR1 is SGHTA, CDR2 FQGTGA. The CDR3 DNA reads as TGTGCCAGCAGCTTAGCAGGTAGTGATGAGCAGTTCTTC. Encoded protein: CASSLAGSDEQFF.

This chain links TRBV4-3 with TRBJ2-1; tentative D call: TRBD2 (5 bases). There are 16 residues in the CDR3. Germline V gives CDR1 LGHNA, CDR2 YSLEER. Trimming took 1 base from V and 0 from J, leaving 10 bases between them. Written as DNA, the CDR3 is TGCGCCAGCAGCCAAGTACTAGGGAGCTCCTACAATGAGCAGTTCTTC. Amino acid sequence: CASSQVLGSSYNEQFF.

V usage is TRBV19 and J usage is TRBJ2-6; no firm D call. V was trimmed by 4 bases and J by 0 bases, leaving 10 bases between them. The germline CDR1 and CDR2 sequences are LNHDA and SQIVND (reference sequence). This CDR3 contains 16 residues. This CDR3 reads CASSSLGNSGANVLTF. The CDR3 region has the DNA TGTGCCAGTAGTAGTCTAGGGAACTCTGGGGCCAACGTCCTGACTTTC. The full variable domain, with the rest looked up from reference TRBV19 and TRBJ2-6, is DGGITQSPKYLFRKEGQNVTLSCEQNLNHDAMYWYRQDPGQGLRLIYYSQIVNDFQKGDIAEGYSVSREKKESFPLTVTSAQKNPTAFYLCASSSLGNSGANVLTFGAGSRLTVL.

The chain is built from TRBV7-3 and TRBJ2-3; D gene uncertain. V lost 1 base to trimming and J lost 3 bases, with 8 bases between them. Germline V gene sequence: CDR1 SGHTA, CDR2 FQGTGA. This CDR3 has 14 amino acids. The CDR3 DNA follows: TGTGCCAGCAGCTTAATACCCAGTACAGATACGCAGTATTTT. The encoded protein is CASSLIPSTDTQYF.

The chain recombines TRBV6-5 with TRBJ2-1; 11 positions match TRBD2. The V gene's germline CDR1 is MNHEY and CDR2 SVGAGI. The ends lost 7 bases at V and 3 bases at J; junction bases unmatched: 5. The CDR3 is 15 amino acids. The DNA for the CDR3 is TGTGCCAGCAAAGGGACTAGCGGAATCTACAATGAGCAGTTCTTC. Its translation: CASKGTSGIYNEQFF.

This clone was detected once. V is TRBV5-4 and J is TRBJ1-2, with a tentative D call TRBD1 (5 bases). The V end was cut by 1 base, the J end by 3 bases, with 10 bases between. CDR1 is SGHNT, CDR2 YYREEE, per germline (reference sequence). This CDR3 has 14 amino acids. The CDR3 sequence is CASSLPRDYYGYTF. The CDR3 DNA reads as TGTGCCAGCAGCTTGCCCAGGGACTACTATGGCTACACCTTC.

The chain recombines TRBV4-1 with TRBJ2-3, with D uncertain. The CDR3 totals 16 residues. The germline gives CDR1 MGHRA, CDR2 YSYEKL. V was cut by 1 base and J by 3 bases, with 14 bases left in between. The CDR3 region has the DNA TGCGCCAGCAGCCAAGGATCGCTGGGGATTACAGATACGCAGTATTTT. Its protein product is CASSQGSLGITDTQYF.

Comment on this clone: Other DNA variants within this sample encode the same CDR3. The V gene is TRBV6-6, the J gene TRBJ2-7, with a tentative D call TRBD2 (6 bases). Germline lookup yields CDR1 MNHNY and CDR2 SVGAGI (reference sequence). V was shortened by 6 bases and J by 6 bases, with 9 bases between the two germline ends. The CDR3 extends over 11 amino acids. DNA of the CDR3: TGTGCCAGCAGCGGAGGGACCGAGCAGTACTTC. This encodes CASSGGTEQYF.

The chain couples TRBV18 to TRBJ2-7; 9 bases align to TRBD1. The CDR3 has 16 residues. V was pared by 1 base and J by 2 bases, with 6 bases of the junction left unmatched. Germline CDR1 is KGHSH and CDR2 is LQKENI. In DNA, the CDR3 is TGTGCCAGCTCACCACGGGACAGGGCAAAAACCTACGAGCAGTACTTC. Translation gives CASSPRDRAKTYEQYF.

Here the CDR3 DNA reads TGCGCCAGCAGCCAAGGAAGATCGGACGGCCTGAACACTGAAGCTTTCTTT. This translates into CASSQGRSDGLNTEAFF. V is TRBV4-1 and J is TRBJ1-1; D remains unclear. Germline V lookup: CDR1 MGHRA, CDR2 YSYEKL. V lost 1 base, J lost 0 bases, and 15 bases lay in between. CDR3 length equals 17 residues.